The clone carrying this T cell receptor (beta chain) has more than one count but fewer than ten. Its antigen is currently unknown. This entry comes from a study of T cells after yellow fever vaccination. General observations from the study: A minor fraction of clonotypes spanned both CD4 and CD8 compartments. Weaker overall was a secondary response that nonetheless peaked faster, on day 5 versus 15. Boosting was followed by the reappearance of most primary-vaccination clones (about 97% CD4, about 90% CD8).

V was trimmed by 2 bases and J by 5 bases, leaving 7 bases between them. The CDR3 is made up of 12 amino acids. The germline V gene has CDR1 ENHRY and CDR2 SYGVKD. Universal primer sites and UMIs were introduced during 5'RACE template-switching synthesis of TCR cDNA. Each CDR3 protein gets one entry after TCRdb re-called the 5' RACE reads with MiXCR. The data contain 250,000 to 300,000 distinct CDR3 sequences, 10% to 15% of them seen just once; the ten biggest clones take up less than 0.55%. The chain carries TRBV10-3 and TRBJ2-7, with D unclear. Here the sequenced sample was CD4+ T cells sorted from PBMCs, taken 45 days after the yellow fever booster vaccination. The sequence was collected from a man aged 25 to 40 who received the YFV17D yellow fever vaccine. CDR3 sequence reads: CAISEGQNEQYF. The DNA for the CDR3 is TGTGCCATCAGTGAGGGTCAGAACGAGCAGTACTTC.